Presented here are 11 T cell receptor beta chains from one specimen sequenced in a study of blood T cells in healthy people across ages. A second 7 to 11 cycle PCR used barcoded and J-beta primers. TCRdb used MiXCR to reprocess the 5' RACE reads, holding one entry per CDR3 protein. The sample holds 1.5 million to 2 million distinct CDR3 sequences, roughly 52% seen once. Sequenced: blood. These receptors were collected from a woman in her forties in good health.

This clonotype occurred a few times. The genes are TRBV2 and TRBJ2-5; possibly TRBD2 for D (5 bases). This CDR3 region has 14 residues. Per germline, CDR1 SNHLY and CDR2 FYNNEI. The V end was cut by 0 bases, the J end by 7 bases, with 12 bases between. CDR3 in amino acids: CASSEARTRGTQYF. Here the CDR3 DNA reads TGTGCCAGCAGTGAAGCGCGGACCCGGGGGACCCAGTACTTC.

This clonotype was seen a handful of times. CDR3 protein: CASSESRHTQYF. The CDR3 DNA is TGTGCCAGCAGTGAGTCCCGACATACGCAGTATTTT. The chain has TRBV6-1 and TRBJ2-3, with D hard to call. CDR3 length equals 12 residues. The V gene lost 3 bases and the J gene lost 7 bases, with 8 bases spanning the gap. Germline V gene data show CDR1 as MNHNS and CDR2 as SASEGT.

The chain joins TRBV5-6 to TRBJ2-7; TRBD1 might be the D (6 bases). The CDR3 length is 14 residues. CDR1 is SGHDT and CDR2 is YYEEEE in the germline V gene. Trimming took 4 bases from V and 3 from J, leaving 14 bases between them. DNA of the CDR3: TGTGCCAGCAGCCTTCAGGGGTTATACTACGAGCAGTACTTC. The encoded protein is CASSLQGLYYEQYF.

J is TRBJ1-5 and V is TRBV10-3; TRBD1 agrees at 7 bases. This CDR3 is 15 amino acids long. V was pared by 10 bases and J by 2 bases, with 11 bases of the junction left unmatched. The germline gives CDR1 ENHRY, CDR2 SYGVKD. CDR3 residues: CATQRDRVGNQPQHF. The CDR3 DNA is TGTGCCACCCAAAGAGACAGGGTGGGCAATCAGCCCCAGCATTTT.

The chain employs TRBV12-3 or TRBV12-4 and TRBJ1-5; 8 positions match TRBD1. Trimming took 4 bases from V and 11 from J; bases not matched to a gene: 7. The CDR3 is 13 amino acids. CDR3 coding DNA: TGTGCCAGCAGTTCCGAGGGGACAGGAGCCCAGCATTTT. This codes for CASSSEGTGAQHF.

V gene TRBV20-1 combines with J gene TRBJ2-3, with 10 bases that match TRBD2. Germline-derived CDR1 and CDR2 are DFQATT and SNEGSKA (reference sequence). The CDR3 contains 13 residues. After removal of 3 bases from V and 9 bases from J, the junction contained 6 bases not matched to a gene. The CDR3 region has the DNA TGCAGTGCTAGTATGGGACTAGCGCAGACGCAGTATTTT. Protein product: CSASMGLAQTQYF.

The V gene is TRBV6-2 or TRBV6-3, the J gene TRBJ1-5; 10 bases map to TRBD1. V lost 2 bases, J lost 4 bases, and 5 bases stayed unmatched. Germline CDR1 is MNHEY and CDR2 is SVGEGT. The length of the CDR3 is 16 residues. The CDR3 is CASSYSRDRGNQPQHF. CDR3 nucleotides: TGTGCCAGCAGTTACAGCCGGGACAGGGGAAATCAGCCCCAGCATTTT.

V is TRBV14 and J is TRBJ2-7, with TRBD1 matching 7 bases. Per the germline V gene, CDR1 is SGHDN and CDR2 is FVKESK. The CDR3 is 13 amino acids. V lost 3 bases to trimming and J lost 11 bases; unmatched junction nucleotides: 10. The chain's CDR3 is CASSQKGQDRKYF. CDR3 nucleotides: TGTGCCAGCAGCCAGAAAGGCCAGGACAGGAAGTACTTC.

The chain is built from TRBV18 and TRBJ2-7; D remains unclear. The CDR3 covers 12 residues. Germline V gene data show CDR1 as KGHSH and CDR2 as LQKENI. V was trimmed by 6 bases and J by 2 bases, leaving 8 bases between them. CDR3 nucleotide sequence: TGTGCCAGCTCTACCATGGCCTACGAGCAGTACTTC. This translates into CASSTMAYEQYF.

The rearrangement joins TRBV20-1 to TRBJ1-5; TRBD1 agrees at 8 bases. The CDR3 has 14 amino acids. Germline V CDR1 and CDR2: DFQATT, SNEGSKA (reference sequence). Trimming took 0 bases from V and 7 from J; bases not matched to a gene: 5. CDR3 residues: CSAREGGDRQPQHF. For the CDR3, the DNA is TGCAGTGCTAGAGAGGGGGGGGACAGGCAGCCCCAGCATTTT.

This chain uses TRBV20-1 with TRBJ1-2; no clear D. CDR1 is DFQATT and CDR2 is SNEGSKA in the germline V gene (reference sequence). The V end lost 7 bases, the J end lost 2 bases, and 11 bases lay between the germline ends. This CDR3 is built from 12 residues. In DNA, the CDR3 is TGCAGTGAATCGGGTTTGAACTATGGCTACACCTTC. Protein sequence: CSESGLNYGYTF.